The 24 T cell receptor beta chains reported below all come from one sample, sequenced in a study of human T cells and chemical hapten exposure. One entry per CDR3 protein results from TCRdb running MiXCR on the RACE reads. Of 370,000 or so distinct CDR3 sequences in the sample, approximately 5.1% are singletons; the top ten hold around 2%. Noted time point: patch test 1, 2 weeks after DPC sensitization. The treatment was: therapeutic diphenylcyclopropenone sensitization with weekly scalp DPC. Sequencing was performed on whole blood, taken in connection with sensitization to the hapten diphenylcyclopropenone (DPC). These receptors all stem from a woman aged 50 to 65 with alopecia areata. Some clones in this sample may be carry-over from other donors' samples.

There are many counts of this clonotype. V is TRBV11-2 and J is TRBJ2-7; D might be TRBD2 (6 bases). Germline lookup yields CDR1 SGHAT and CDR2 FQNNGV. The ends were cut back, 6 bases at V and 2 bases at J, with 14 bases in the middle. This CDR3 is 14 amino acids long. The CDR3 nucleotides are TGTGCCAGCAGTTTCGGGACTGCCGCCTACGAGCAGTACTTC. Encoded protein: CASSFGTAAYEQYF.

In this sample, this clonotype turned up many times. The V call is TRBV7-2, the J call TRBJ2-1; 14 bases match TRBD2. Germline CDR1 SGHTA, CDR2 FQGNSA. The junction had 6 bases not matched to a gene; V was cut back by 1 base and J by 10 bases. The CDR3 loop spans 16 amino acids. The CDR3 DNA follows: TGTGCCAGCAGCTTAGGACTAGCGGGAGGGCCGGGCGAGCAGTTCTTC. Protein product: CASSLGLAGGPGEQFF.

The chain employs TRBV2 and TRBJ2-2; D possibly uses TRBD1 or TRBD2 (6 bases each). CDR3 length: 15 residues. Germline V gives CDR1 SNHLY, CDR2 FYNNEI. V was pared by 10 bases and J by 6 bases, with 21 bases between. CDR3 nucleotide sequence: TGTGCCACCTGGCGGGACACCATTAGCGCCGGGGAGCTGTTTTTT. Its protein product is CATWRDTISAGELFF.

This clonotype was detected ten times or more. The V and J genes are TRBV7-7 and TRBJ2-7; D gene unclear. The V end was cut by 1 base, the J end by 5 bases, with 9 bases between. There are 13 residues in the CDR3. Looked up from germline, CDR1 is SSHAT and CDR2 is FNYEAQ (reference sequence). CDR3 sequence reads: CASSLGPLNEQYF. In DNA, the CDR3 is TGTGCCAGCAGCTTAGGCCCGTTGAACGAGCAGTACTTC.

This clonotype has only a few counts. The chain joins TRBV6-2 or TRBV6-3 to TRBJ1-1; 9 positions match TRBD1. Germline CDR1 MNHEY, CDR2 SVGEGT. With V trimmed by 4 bases and J by 7 bases, 7 bases remained unmatched. The CDR3 totals 14 residues. The CDR3 reads CASSWKGQGLEAFF. CDR3 DNA: TGTGCCAGCAGTTGGAAGGGACAGGGCCTTGAAGCTTTCTTT.

The chain has TRBV20-1 and TRBJ2-7, with TRBD1 as a possible D gene (5 bases). The CDR3 extends over 11 amino acids. From germline, CDR1 is DFQATT and CDR2 SNEGSKA (reference sequence). Trimming stripped 6 bases from V and 5 bases from J, with 11 bases between. DNA for the CDR3: TGCAGTGCAACTCAAGGGGACGAGCAGTACTTC. Protein: CSATQGDEQYF.

The V gene is TRBV27, the J gene TRBJ1-5, with a possible D match to TRBD1 (6 bases). The CDR3 sequence is 13 residues long. Trimming took 11 bases from V and 7 from J, leaving 18 bases between them. Germline CDR1 reads MNHEY; CDR2 reads SMNVEV (reference sequence). The CDR3: CASDNRVRQPQHF. CDR3 nucleotide sequence: TGTGCCTCCGACAACAGGGTGCGGCAGCCCCAGCATTTT.

This clonotype was seen at least ten times. The rearrangement joins TRBV5-1 to TRBJ2-7, with 7 nucleotides matching TRBD2. Trimming cost V 4 bases and J 5 bases; bases outside gene matches: 9. Germline-derived CDR1 and CDR2 are SGHRS and YFSETQ. This CDR3 is 14 amino acids long. In DNA form, the CDR3 reads TGCGCCAGCAGCCCTACGGGTGGGGGGGACGAGCAGTACTTC. Its protein product is CASSPTGGGDEQYF.

This chain joins TRBV6-5 and TRBJ1-6; D is unresolved. Trimming removed 2 bases from V and 5 bases from J, with 7 bases in between. The germline CDR1 and CDR2 sequences are MNHEY and SVGAGI. This CDR3 has 14 residues. The CDR3 bases are TGTGCCAGCAGTTACCAAGGCGATAATTCACCCCTCCACTTT. Protein: CASSYQGDNSPLHF.

This clonotype was observed a handful of times. The V call is TRBV9, the J call TRBJ2-2; the D gene is possibly TRBD2 (5 bases). This CDR3 region has 13 residues. V was pared by 3 bases and J by 7 bases, with 10 bases between. Germline CDR1 reads SGDLS; CDR2 reads YYNGEE. The CDR3 is CASSAGGDGELFF. CDR3 coding DNA: TGTGCCAGCAGCGCCGGAGGAGACGGGGAGCTGTTTTTT.

The chain couples TRBV7-9 to TRBJ1-2; 8 bases line up with TRBD1. Germline V gene sequence: CDR1 SEHNR, CDR2 FQNEAQ (reference sequence). This CDR3 is built from 19 residues. The V segment lost 5 bases and the J segment 4 bases; nucleotides outside the gene matches: 21. The CDR3 region is CASSHEVSPWTGSFYGYTF. The CDR3 nucleotides are TGTGCCAGCAGCCACGAAGTCTCCCCTTGGACAGGGAGCTTCTATGGCTACACCTTC.

This clonotype was detected ten times or more. V gene TRBV28 combines with J gene TRBJ2-7; D assignment may be TRBD1 or TRBD2 (5 bases each). Germline CDR1 reads MDHEN; CDR2 reads SYDVKM. The CDR3 has 16 amino acids. The ends were cut back, 6 bases at V and 6 bases at J, with 24 bases in the middle. The CDR3 coding sequence is TGTGCCAGCAGCTTCGTCAAACCCGGACGGGGCACCGAGCAGTACTTC. Its protein product is CASSFVKPGRGTEQYF.

This clonotype came up many times. The chain combines TRBV20-1 with TRBJ2-3; D gene unclear. With 3 bases removed from V and 1 base from J, the gap between germline ends came to 11 bases. The CDR3 sequence is 14 residues long. Germline loops: CDR1 DFQATT, CDR2 SNEGSKA (reference sequence). CDR3 amino acids: CSARWLVGTDTQYF. The CDR3 bases are TGCAGTGCTAGGTGGCTAGTAGGCACAGATACGCAGTATTTT.

This clonotype was seen many times. This rearrangement joins TRBV7-2 to TRBJ1-3, with 7 bases aligning to TRBD1. The CDR3 contains 14 residues. Germline CDR1 SGHTA, CDR2 FQGNSA. V lost 4 bases, J lost 9 bases, and 9 bases stayed unmatched. Written as DNA, the CDR3 is TGTGCCAGCAGCTCGGGGACAGCCGTGCCCACCATATATTTT. Protein: CASSSGTAVPTIYF.

This clonotype was seen at least ten times. The J gene is TRBJ1-1, the V gene TRBV5-1; 10 bases fit TRBD1. There are 16 residues in the CDR3. From germline, CDR1 is SGHRS and CDR2 YFSETQ. The trim removed 4 bases at V and 4 bases at J, leaving 10 bases unmatched. The CDR3 region has the DNA TGCGCCAGCAGCCCCACGACAGGGGGCATAGTCACTGAAGCTTTCTTT. Translating it yields CASSPTTGGIVTEAFF.

This clonotype was observed at least ten times. The chain recombines TRBV5-1 with TRBJ1-2; D may be TRBD1 (5 bases). CDR1 is SGHRS, CDR2 YFSETQ, per germline. V lost 1 base and J lost 6, with 16 bases in between. The CDR3 runs 15 residues. CDR3 in amino acids: CASSLKSGQTDGYTF. CDR3 DNA sequence: TGCGCCAGCAGCTTGAAATCGGGGCAAACTGATGGCTACACCTTC.

At least ten counts were recorded for this clonotype. This chain links TRBV29-1 with TRBJ1-2; 8 bases are shared with TRBD1. CDR1 SQVTM and CDR2 ANQGSEA come from the germline V gene. V lost 2 bases and J lost 6; bases outside the gene matches: 8. This CDR3 has 14 residues. The CDR3 nucleotides read TGCAGCGTTGAAAACCCGGACAGGGCCAATGGCTACACCTTC. This gives the protein CSVENPDRANGYTF.

This clonotype has at least ten counts. The genes are TRBV12-3 or TRBV12-4 and TRBJ1-4; possibly TRBD1 for D (5 bases). Trimming took 6 bases from V and 3 from J, leaving 14 bases between them. The CDR3 totals 15 residues. This CDR3 is CASRQQAQANEKLFF. CDR3 DNA: TGTGCCAGCAGACAACAGGCGCAGGCTAATGAAAAACTGTTTTTT.

This clonotype showed up just a few times. The chain couples TRBV30 to TRBJ2-7; tentatively, D is TRBD2 (7 bases). Per the germline V gene, CDR1 is GTSNPN and CDR2 is SVGIG (reference sequence). Trimming pared 5 bases from V and 6 bases from J, leaving 17 bases between. The CDR3 is 13 residues long. DNA of the CDR3: TGTGCCTGGCGTTTGGGGGGGGCGAGCGAGCAGTACTTC. Protein sequence: CAWRLGGASEQYF.

At least ten counts were recorded for this clonotype. The chain has TRBV28 and TRBJ1-5, with D unclear. Trimming took off 8 bases at V and 2 bases at J, with 7 bases between the two ends. In germline, CDR1 is MDHEN, CDR2 SYDVKM. This CDR3 has 12 residues. Here the CDR3 reads CASVRGNQPQHF. As DNA, the CDR3 is TGTGCCAGCGTTAGAGGCAATCAGCCCCAGCATTTT.

This clonotype has at least ten counts. The chain uses TRBV7-9 and TRBJ2-7; D uncertain. This CDR3 is 15 amino acids long. Germline-derived CDR1 and CDR2 are SEHNR and FQNEAQ (reference sequence). The V gene lost 0 bases and the J gene lost 0 bases, with 9 bases spanning the gap. The CDR3 spells CASSLAGNYSYEQYF. DNA for the CDR3: TGTGCCAGCAGCTTAGCGGGGAATTACTCCTACGAGCAGTACTTC.

This clonotype was seen repeatedly, ten times or more. CDR3: CASSPPTGSYEQYF. The DNA of the CDR3 is TGTGCCAGCTCACCACCGACAGGTTCCTACGAGCAGTACTTC. The J gene is TRBJ2-7, the V gene TRBV18; D might be TRBD1 (6 bases). Trimming took 0 bases from V and 1 from J, leaving 7 bases between them. This CDR3 is 14 amino acids long. CDR1 is KGHSH and CDR2 is LQKENI in the germline V gene.

The chain employs TRBV19 and TRBJ2-6; D is uncertain. Trimming took 3 bases from V and 0 from J, leaving 6 bases between them. This CDR3 has 15 amino acids. Germline V lookup: CDR1 LNHDA, CDR2 SQIVND (reference sequence). The CDR3: CASSILSSGANVLTF. For the CDR3, the DNA is TGTGCCAGTAGTATTCTCAGCTCTGGGGCCAACGTCCTGACTTTC.

This clonotype was found many times. The chain has TRBV11-2 and TRBJ2-1, with a tentative D call TRBD1 (5 bases). The CDR3 is made up of 13 amino acids. V was cut by 0 bases and J by 9 bases, with 9 bases left in between. Germline V gene lookup returns CDR1 SGHAT and CDR2 FQNNGV. CDR3 in amino acids: CASSLDTGGEQFF. CDR3 DNA: TGTGCCAGCAGCTTAGATACAGGCGGTGAGCAGTTCTTC.